This T cell receptor beta chain was captured in a study of CD8 T cells in Susac syndrome. Reverse transcription of about 0.5 to 1 ug RNA was carried out with random hexamers. Amplification of TCR beta CDR3 spanned 54 Vbeta and 13 Jbeta via immunoSEQ multiplex PCR. One entry per CDR3 protein results from TCRdb running MiXCR on the immunoSEQ multiplex PCR reads. The table lists roughly 150,000 distinct CDR3 sequences, roughly 94% of them singletons. This clonotype was detected only once. Sequenced input: CD8+ T cells from PBMCs. This receptor was identified in a human donor with multiple sclerosis.

The CDR3 nucleotides read TGTGCCAGCAGCACCAGGGCCCTCTCCTACGAGCAGTACTTC. Its protein is CASSTRALSYEQYF. This rearrangement joins TRBV13 to TRBJ2-7; maybe TRBD1 (5 bases). V lost 5 bases, J lost 0 bases, and 11 bases lay in between. CDR1 and CDR2 (germline): PRHDT, FYEKMQ (reference sequence). The CDR3 sequence is 14 residues long.